This TCR beta chain was sequenced during a study of blood T cell repertoires in COVID-19. The trim removed 2 bases at V and 5 bases at J, leaving 2 bases unmatched. The CDR3 is 13 amino acids. The germline gives CDR1 SGHVS, CDR2 FNYEAQ. Source study methods: By means of reference gene primer amplification, nucleated cell counts were estimated. Some clones are missing from TCRdb's copy, which holds only in-frame ones; the method was immunoSEQ multiplex PCR. D and trimming come from the DNA, and the V and J calls and clone size come from that table. Among approximately 100,000 clones listed, roughly nine tenths were seen once.

The chain uses TRBV7-6 and TRBJ2-7; 8 bases are a match to TRBD1. The sample taken for sequencing was peripheral blood. The clonotype originates from an elderly woman with acute or convalescent COVID-19. The chain's CDR3 is CASSLQGADEQYF. The CDR3 nucleotides are TGTGCCAGCAGCTTACAGGGGGCGGACGAGCAGTACTTC.